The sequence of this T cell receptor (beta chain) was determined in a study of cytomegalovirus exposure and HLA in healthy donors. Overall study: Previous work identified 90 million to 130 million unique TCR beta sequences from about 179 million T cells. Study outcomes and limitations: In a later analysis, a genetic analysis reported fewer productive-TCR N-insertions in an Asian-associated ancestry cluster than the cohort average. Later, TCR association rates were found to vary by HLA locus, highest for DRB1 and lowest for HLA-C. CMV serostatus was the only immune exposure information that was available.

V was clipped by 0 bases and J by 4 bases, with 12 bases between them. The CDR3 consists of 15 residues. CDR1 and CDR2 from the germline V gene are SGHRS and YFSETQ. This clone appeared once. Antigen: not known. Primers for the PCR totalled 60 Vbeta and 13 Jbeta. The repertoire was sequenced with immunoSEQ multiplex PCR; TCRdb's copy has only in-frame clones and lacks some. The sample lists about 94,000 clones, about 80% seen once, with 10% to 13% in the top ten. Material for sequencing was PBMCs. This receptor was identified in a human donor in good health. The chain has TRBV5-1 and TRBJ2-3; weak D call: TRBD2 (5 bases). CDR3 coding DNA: TGCGCCAGCAGCTTGGTGGTGGGAGCAGCAGATACGCAGTATTTT. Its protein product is CASSLVVGAADTQYF.